A selection of T cell receptor beta chains follows, all from one sample in a study of blood T cell repertoires in COVID-19. TCRdb keeps only in-frame clones here, not all; method: immunoSEQ multiplex PCR. The profile shows 60,000 to 85,000 clones, roughly 85% of them singletons. The sample consisted of peripheral blood. These receptors were obtained from a man aged 55 to 70 with COVID-19, enrolled during active disease. Both conserved end residues are part of each CDR3. The D gene is left open where the match is weak. Clone size appears in some rows only: once, few, many, or a class for an expanded clone.

J gene: TRBJ1-6; clone size: .; D gene: TRBD1; V gene: TRBV7-2; CDR3 protein: CASSLRGTGDNSPLHF; CDR3 DNA: TGTGCCAGCAGCTTACGAGGGACAGGGGATAATTCACCCCTCCACTTT
J gene: TRBJ2-1; clone size: .; D gene: .; V gene: TRBV3-1/TRBV3-2; CDR3 protein: CASSQEMEQQFF; CDR3 DNA: TGTGCCAGCAGCCAAGAGATGGAGCAGCAGTTCTTC
J gene: TRBJ1-6; clone size: few; D gene: .; V gene: TRBV19; CDR3 protein: CASSILQGSYNSPLHF; CDR3 DNA: TGTGCCAGTAGTATTCTCCAGGGTTCCTATAATTCACCCCTCCACTTT
J gene: TRBJ2-5; clone size: .; D gene: TRBD2; V gene: TRBV7-3; CDR3 protein: CASSQGTGLAGETQYF; CDR3 DNA: TGTGCCAGCAGCCAAGGGACCGGACTAGCGGGCGAGACCCAGTACTTC
J gene: TRBJ1-5; clone size: .; D gene: TRBD1; V gene: TRBV2; CDR3 protein: CASSGTLQGVQPQHF; CDR3 DNA: TGTGCCAGCAGTGGGACCCTACAGGGGGTTCAGCCCCAGCATTTT
J gene: TRBJ2-7; clone size: few; D gene: TRBD2; V gene: TRBV6-5; CDR3 protein: CASFRTSGSFEQYF; CDR3 DNA: TGTGCCAGCTTTAGGACTAGCGGGAGCTTCGAGCAGTACTTC
J gene: TRBJ2-3; clone size: .; D gene: TRBD2; V gene: TRBV14; CDR3 protein: CASSQALGGVGTDTQYF; CDR3 DNA: TGTGCCAGCAGCCAAGCCCTTGGGGGGGTTGGCACAGATACGCAGTATTTT
J gene: TRBJ1-5; clone size: .; D gene: TRBD1; V gene: TRBV6-1; CDR3 protein: CASSEGLTDRALIQPQHF; CDR3 DNA: TGTGCCAGCAGTGAAGGACTCACGGACAGGGCCCTAATTCAGCCCCAGCATTTT
J gene: TRBJ1-6; clone size: .; D gene: .; V gene: TRBV5-1; CDR3 protein: CASSLNRDSPLHF; CDR3 DNA: TGCGCCAGCAGCCTTAACAGGGACTCACCCCTCCACTTT
J gene: TRBJ2-3; clone size: .; D gene: TRBD2; V gene: TRBV28; CDR3 protein: CASSQSGGGTDTQYF; CDR3 DNA: TGTGCCAGCAGCCAAAGCGGGGGGGGCACAGATACGCAGTATTTT
J gene: TRBJ1-4; clone size: .; D gene: .; V gene: TRBV5-6; CDR3 protein: CASSSVRDTIEKLFF; CDR3 DNA: TGTGCCAGCAGTTCGGTCCGGGACACTATTGAAAAACTGTTTTTT
J gene: TRBJ2-7; clone size: .; D gene: TRBD2; V gene: TRBV11-2; CDR3 protein: CASRLPLAGVGEQYF; CDR3 DNA: TGTGCCAGCAGATTGCCACTAGCGGGAGTGGGAGAGCAGTACTTC
J gene: TRBJ2-7; clone size: .; D gene: TRBD2; V gene: TRBV5-1; CDR3 protein: CASSNRDYAYEQYF; CDR3 DNA: TGCGCCAGCAGTAATCGGGACTATGCCTACGAGCAGTACTTC
J gene: TRBJ2-3; clone size: .; D gene: TRBD2; V gene: TRBV5-5; CDR3 protein: CASSLGLAGGPDTQYF; CDR3 DNA: TGTGCCAGCAGCTTGGGACTAGCGGGAGGGCCAGATACGCAGTATTTT
J gene: TRBJ1-3; clone size: .; D gene: .; V gene: TRBV7-3; CDR3 protein: CASSGPGSNTIYF; CDR3 DNA: TGTGCCAGCAGCGGCCCAGGGTCGAACACCATATATTTT
J gene: TRBJ2-2; clone size: once; D gene: .; V gene: TRBV30; CDR3 protein: CAWSRAGELFF; CDR3 DNA: TGTGCCTGGAGCAGGGCCGGGGAGCTGTTTTTT
J gene: TRBJ2-7; clone size: .; D gene: .; V gene: TRBV12-3/TRBV12-4; CDR3 protein: CASTRDTEYEQYF; CDR3 DNA: TGTGCCAGCACCCGGGACACGGAATACGAGCAGTACTTC
J gene: TRBJ1-2; clone size: .; D gene: TRBD1; V gene: TRBV5-1; CDR3 protein: CASSSDRGYGYTF; CDR3 DNA: TGCGCCAGCAGCTCGGACAGGGGTTATGGCTACACCTTC
J gene: TRBJ2-5; clone size: .; D gene: TRBD1; V gene: TRBV10-3; CDR3 protein: CAISGTGEGETQYF; CDR3 DNA: TGTGCCATCAGCGGGACAGGGGAGGGTGAGACCCAGTACTTC
J gene: TRBJ1-5; clone size: once; D gene: TRBD1; V gene: TRBV7-9; CDR3 protein: CASSSGTGSNNQPQHF; CDR3 DNA: TGTGCCAGCAGCTCCGGGACAGGGTCGAACAATCAGCCCCAGCATTTT
J gene: TRBJ1-2; clone size: .; D gene: .; V gene: TRBV6-1; CDR3 protein: CASSEMGAATYGYTF; CDR3 DNA: TGTGCCAGCAGTGAAATGGGTGCGGCTACTTATGGCTACACCTTC
J gene: TRBJ1-1; clone size: .; D gene: .; V gene: TRBV5-1; CDR3 protein: CASLPWGRRGTEAFF; CDR3 DNA: TGCGCCAGCTTGCCTTGGGGCAGGCGAGGCACTGAAGCTTTCTTT